This T cell receptor (beta chain) was captured by sequencing in a study of cytomegalovirus exposure and HLA in healthy donors. The approximately 120-subject validation cohort, separate from the roughly 700-subject first cohort, included the donors. Germline V gene data show CDR1 as SEHNR and CDR2 as FQNEAQ (reference sequence). The V gene end was trimmed by 1 base and the J gene end by 6 bases; junction bases not matched to a gene: 8. There are 15 residues in the CDR3. A remark on this clone: Its specificity is not known.

Using immunoSEQ multiplex PCR, the repertoire was profiled, and TCRdb retains in-frame clones only, with some absent. Of approximately 140,000 clones in the sample, 70% to 90% were seen once. Findings and limits, study-wide: The tendency of first-cohort TCR clusters to co-occur in the 90 to 150 validation repertoires was the finding of a later analysis.

The receptor comes from a woman younger than 35 in good health and CMV-seropositive. The rearrangement links TRBV7-9 to TRBJ2-7; 8 bases align to TRBD1. Sample: PBMCs. The CDR3 protein is CASSLGQGALGEQYF. The CDR3 DNA sequence: TGTGCCAGCAGCTTAGGGCAGGGGGCCTTGGGCGAGCAGTACTTC.